This entry lists 9 T cell receptor beta chains sequenced from one sample in a study of Tregs in tolerant kidney transplant recipients (dated by TCRdb to about 2019). Libraries came from the immunoSEQ multiplex PCR assay. Drawn from immuneACCESS, this table holds only the in-frame rearrangements with V and J called that TCRdb kept. Clones are partly lost; checked studies trace under half to an unresolved V gene and leave the rest unexplained. Recorded for this sample are roughly 250,000 clones; 65% to 85% of them occurred a single time. The top ten constitute around 0.68% of the sample. Input material: CD4+ T cells from blood. Source of these receptors: a human donor in good health.

The rearrangement links TRBV4-1 to TRBJ1-5; D may be TRBD1 (5 bases). This CDR3 spans 16 amino acids. Germline loops: CDR1 MGHRA, CDR2 YSYEKL. V gave up 1 base and J gave up 2 bases, with 12 bases separating them. The chain's CDR3 is CASSQGGRYGNQPQHF. CDR3 DNA: TGCGCCAGCAGCCAAGGGGGCCGCTATGGCAATCAGCCCCAGCATTTT.

The V and J genes are TRBV7-8 and TRBJ2-7, with a possible D match to TRBD2 (5 bases). This CDR3 has 14 amino acids. Looked up from germline, CDR1 is SGHVS and CDR2 is FQNEAQ. V shed 0 bases and J shed 0 bases, with 6 bases lying between them. CDR3 region: CASSLAGDSYEQYF. For the CDR3, the DNA is TGTGCCAGCAGCTTAGCGGGAGACTCCTACGAGCAGTACTTC.

The CDR3 bases are TGTGCAAGTCGCCCCTCAAGACAGGGCTACTATGGCTACACCTTC. Protein sequence: CASRPSRQGYYGYTF. This chain connects TRBV12-2 to TRBJ1-2; TRBD1 is the table's D call and was not checked against the DNA. TRBV12-2 is given as a pseudogene. The CDR3 runs 15 residues.

CDR3 bases: TGCGCCAGCAGTCCCCCGGGATACGAGCAGTACTTC. It codes for CASSPPGYEQYF. V is TRBV10-1 and J is TRBJ2-7, with D perhaps TRBD2 (5 bases). Looked up from germline, CDR1 is WNHNN and CDR2 is SYGVQD (reference sequence). Trimming stripped 5 bases from V and 4 bases from J, with 9 bases between. This CDR3 is 12 amino acids long.

This chain joins TRBV5-1 and TRBJ1-2; 7 bases fit TRBD1. Germline values: CDR1 SGHRS, CDR2 YFSETQ. V was clipped by 4 bases and J by 5 bases; unmatched bases: 8. The CDR3 sequence is 14 residues long. CDR3: CASSGAQGPYGYTF. CDR3 nucleotides: TGCGCCAGCAGCGGCGCACAGGGGCCTTATGGCTACACCTTC.

The chain joins TRBV2 to TRBJ1-5; TRBD1 is a possible D gene (5 bases). V was pared by 4 bases and J by 2 bases, with 12 bases between. The CDR3 consists of 15 residues. CDR1 is SNHLY, CDR2 FYNNEI, per germline. The CDR3, as DNA: TGTGCCAGCAGTGTGGGCAGGGAAGGCAATCAGCCCCAGCATTTT. Translating gives CASSVGREGNQPQHF.

This clone was seen once. V is TRBV9 and J is TRBJ2-2; the D gene is possibly TRBD1 (5 bases). CDR1 is SGDLS, CDR2 YYNGEE, per germline. The CDR3 length is 14 residues. The V end lost 2 bases, the J end lost 2 bases, and 7 bases lay between the germline ends. The CDR3 sequence: CASSVQGNTGELFF. In DNA, the CDR3 is TGTGCCAGCAGCGTTCAGGGAAACACCGGGGAGCTGTTTTTT.

The V gene is TRBV6-1, the J gene TRBJ1-3; D call uncertain. The V gene's germline CDR1 is MNHNS and CDR2 SASEGT. Trimming took off 10 bases at V and 0 bases at J, with 13 bases between the two ends. The CDR3 extends over 14 amino acids. The CDR3 region has the DNA TGTGCCACTCTCCACGACACCTCTGGAAACACCATATATTTT. This translates into CATLHDTSGNTIYF.

This rearrangement joins TRBV6-1 to TRBJ2-3; D gene ambiguous. Trimming cost V 7 bases and J 0 bases, with 5 bases left between them. CDR3 length: 12 residues. Germline CDR1 is MNHNS and CDR2 is SASEGT. The CDR3: CASKPSTDTQYF. In nucleotides, the CDR3 is TGTGCCAGCAAACCCAGCACAGATACGCAGTATTTT.